A single T cell receptor beta chain is shown here with its context. Antigen unknown. This CDR3 is 15 amino acids long. Germline CDR1 reads SGHAT; CDR2 reads FQNNGV. The germline V and J ends were trimmed by 1 base and 0 bases, with 7 bases remaining between them. HIV-negative, healthy adults without recent acute infections or vaccinations were the donors. The data belong to a study of shared clonotypes between healthy human individuals. Study context: Plates per donor: three CD4 naive, three CD4 memory, two CD8 naive, one CD8 memory. The study, taken as a whole, reports: The genetic and exposure-history diversity represented was limited by few donors.

The repertoire was sequenced with immunoSEQ multiplex PCR; TCRdb's copy has only in-frame clones and lacks some. The sample carries roughly 1,100,000 clones, about 70% recorded once. The chain recombines TRBV11-2 with TRBJ1-3, with D unresolved. The origin of this receptor is a man aged 18 to 29 in good health. Sample: memory CD4+ T cells sorted from blood. Subset given: CD45RA-negative fraction. This CDR3 is CASSLALSSGNTIYF. DNA of the CDR3: TGTGCCAGCAGCTTAGCCCTTTCCTCTGGAAACACCATATATTTT.